This T cell receptor beta chain was observed in a study of identical twins. This clonotype was seen a handful of times. Its antigen is as yet unknown. MiXCR, applied by TCRdb to the 5' RACE reads, yields one record per CDR3 protein. The sample contains a few hundred thousand distinct CDR3 sequences, around 8.8% of which appear only once. The V gene end was trimmed by 3 bases and the J gene end by 2 bases; junction bases not matched to a gene: 6. Germline V lookup: CDR1 LGHDT, CDR2 YNNKEL (reference sequence). This CDR3 has 15 residues. Whole-study results and caveats: Less excess twin sharing appeared in beta out-of-frame sequences. The study reached conclusions through statistical analysis that was cross-sectional, not following the same donors.

These data are also associated with another study on yellow fever vaccine responses in identical twins. From that study: Reports say the vaccine T cell response in twins looked partly convergent and partly personalized.

The TCR comes from a woman aged 18-29 years in good health. The chain carries TRBV3-1 and TRBJ2-5; TRBD2 agrees at 7 bases. The specimen was CD8+ T cells sorted from blood. The CDR3 spells CASSHLTSLQETQYF. The DNA for the CDR3 is TGTGCCAGCAGCCATTTGACTAGCCTTCAAGAGACCCAGTACTTC.